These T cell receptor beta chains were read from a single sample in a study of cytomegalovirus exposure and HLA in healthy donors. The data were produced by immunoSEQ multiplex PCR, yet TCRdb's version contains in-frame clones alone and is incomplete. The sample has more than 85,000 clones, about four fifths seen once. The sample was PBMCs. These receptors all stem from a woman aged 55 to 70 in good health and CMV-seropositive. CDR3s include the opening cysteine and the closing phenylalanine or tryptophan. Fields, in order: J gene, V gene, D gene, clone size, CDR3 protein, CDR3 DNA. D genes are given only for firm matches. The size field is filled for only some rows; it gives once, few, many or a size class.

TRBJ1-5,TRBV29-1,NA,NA,CSVKEQYNQPQHF,TGCAGCGTTAAGGAACAGTACAATCAGCCCCAGCATTTT
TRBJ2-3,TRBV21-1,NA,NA,CASTRGTGDLTSGRSADTQYF,TGTGCCAGCACCCGCGGGACAGGTGACTTGACTAGCGGGCGATCGGCAGATACGCAGTATTTT
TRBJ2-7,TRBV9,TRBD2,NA,CASSVGLAGSLREQYF,TGTGCCAGCAGCGTAGGGCTAGCGGGATCCCTCCGCGAGCAGTACTTC
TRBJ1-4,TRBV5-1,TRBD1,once,CASSEAGTVNEKLFF,TGCGCCAGCAGCGAGGCCGGGACAGTTAATGAAAAACTGTTTTTT
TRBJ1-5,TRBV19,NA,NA,CASSTRGTPNQPQHF,TGTGCCAGTAGTACCCGGGGGACTCCGAATCAGCCCCAGCATTTT
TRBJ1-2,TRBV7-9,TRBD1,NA,CSSSSLGWTGSYGYTF,TGTTCCAGCTCCAGCCTAGGGTGGACAGGGAGCTATGGCTACACCTTC
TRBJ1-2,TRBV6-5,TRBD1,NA,CASSLDRGGGYTF,TGTGCCAGCAGTTTGGACAGGGGTGGCGGCTACACCTTC
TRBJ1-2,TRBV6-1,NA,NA,CASSEVRNSYGYTF,TGTGCCAGCAGTGAGGTGAGGAACTCCTATGGCTACACCTTC
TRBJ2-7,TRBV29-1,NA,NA,CSVLKNWSEQYF,TGCAGCGTCCTCAAGAACTGGTCCGAGCAGTACTTC
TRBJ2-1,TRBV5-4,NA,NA,CASSLGQVNYNEQFF,TGTGCCAGCAGCTTGGGCCAGGTGAACTACAATGAGCAGTTCTTC